These 30 T cell receptor beta chains were sequenced from one sample in a study of shared clonotypes between healthy human individuals (dated by TCRdb to about 2020). The method was the immunoSEQ multiplex PCR assay. TCRdb retrieved this table from immuneACCESS and kept in-frame rearrangements only. Not all clones are present; in checked studies, unresolved V genes account for under half, and no reason is known for the remainder. The sample table holds around 700,000 clones, of which approximately 74% were seen once. Roughly 1.7% of the sample is taken by the ten largest. Sequences were obtained from memory CD4+ T cells sorted from blood. The cell subset or site label for this specimen denotes: CD45RA-negative fraction. The receptor set was obtained from a woman aged 30 to 39 in good health.

This clone was counted only a few times. This may come from a read error, since a much larger clone is one base off. Other DNA variants within this sample encode the same CDR3. J is TRBJ2-1 and V is TRBV5-1, with 7 positions matching TRBD2. Germline CDR1 and CDR2: SGHRS and YFSETQ. This CDR3 has 15 amino acids. After removal of 2 bases from V and 0 bases from J, the junction contained 2 bases not matched to a gene. The CDR3 region has the DNA TGCGCCAGCAGCTTCTCTAGCGGCTCCTACAATGAGCAGTTCTTC. This codes for CASSFSSGSYNEQFF.

The rearrangement joins TRBV7-9 to TRBJ2-7; 10 nucleotides align to TRBD2. CDR3 length: 16 residues. V shed 3 bases and J 4 bases; nucleotides not matched to a gene: 9. Germline V gene data show CDR1 as SEHNR and CDR2 as FQNEAQ (reference sequence). DNA of the CDR3: TGTGCCAGCAGCTTTAGTTCGAGCGGGAGGGCGTACGAGCAGTACTTC. Its translation: CASSFSSSGRAYEQYF.

The V and J genes are TRBV5-4 and TRBJ2-7; 10 bases map to TRBD2. This CDR3 region has 14 residues. Germline CDR1 is SGHNT and CDR2 is YYREEE (reference sequence). The trim removed 4 bases at V and 5 bases at J, leaving 6 bases unmatched. The CDR3 DNA sequence: TGTGCCAGCAGCGGAGCGGGAGGGCCCCACGAGCAGTACTTC. Encoded protein: CASSGAGGPHEQYF.

The chain joins TRBV28 to TRBJ2-5; 14 positions match TRBD2. The CDR3 consists of 18 residues. Germline V gives CDR1 MDHEN, CDR2 SYDVKM. V trimming: 6 bases; J trimming: 1 base; junction bases outside the gene matches: 10. The CDR3 sequence: CASRPTSGRGESQETQYF. The DNA of the CDR3 is TGTGCCAGCAGACCGACTAGCGGGAGGGGAGAGAGCCAAGAGACCCAGTACTTC.

In regard to this clone: Different DNA sequences within this sample yield the same CDR3. The rearrangement joins TRBV7-9 to TRBJ1-1; tentative D call: TRBD1 (5 bases). The CDR3 sequence is 13 residues long. CDR1 and CDR2 (germline): SEHNR, FQNEAQ (reference sequence). Trimming took 5 bases from V and 1 from J, leaving 8 bases between them. For the CDR3, the DNA is TGTGCCAGCAGCCAGGGTGGGAACACTGAAGCTTTCTTT. Translated: CASSQGGNTEAFF.

The V gene is TRBV5-1, the J gene TRBJ2-7; no clear D. The CDR3 is 15 amino acids. Germline V gene lookup returns CDR1 SGHRS and CDR2 YFSETQ. V was clipped by 5 bases and J by 9 bases, with 24 bases between them. CDR3 nucleotide sequence: TGCGCCAGCAGACTGGCCCCTAGTGATGGATATTGGCAGTACTTC. This encodes CASRLAPSDGYWQYF.

This clone showed up just a few times. The CDR3 loop is CATSSGTSGRTAQETQYF. In DNA, the CDR3 is TGTGCCACCAGCAGCGGGACTAGCGGGAGGACCGCCCAAGAGACCCAGTACTTC. The rearrangement uses TRBV15 and TRBJ2-5, with TRBD2 identical over 15 bases. This CDR3 is built from 18 residues. Trimming removed 3 bases from V and 1 base from J; junction bases left unmatched: 6. In germline, CDR1 is LNHNV, CDR2 YYDKDF (reference sequence). The full variable domain, with the rest looked up from reference TRBV15 and TRBJ2-5, is DAMVIQNPRYQVTQFGKPVTLSCSQTLNHNVMYWYQQKSSQAPKLLFHYYDKDFNNEADTPDNFQSRRPNTSFCFLDIRSPGLGDTAMYLCATSSGTSGRTAQETQYFGPGTRLLVL.

This clone showed up just once. The CDR3 loop reads CASSDETGSSYEQYF. In nucleotides, the CDR3 is TGTGCCAGCAGTGATGAGACAGGGAGCTCCTACGAGCAGTACTTC. This rearrangement joins TRBV2 to TRBJ2-7; 7 bases line up with TRBD1. CDR3 length equals 15 residues. The J segment lost 0 bases and the V segment lost 3 bases, leaving 5 bases of the junction unmatched. CDR1 and CDR2 from the germline V gene are SNHLY and FYNNEI.

J is TRBJ2-1 and V is TRBV30; 7 bases are shared with TRBD2. The CDR3 covers 15 residues. The germline gives CDR1 GTSNPN, CDR2 SVGIG (reference sequence). J lost 3 bases, V lost 6 bases, and 11 bases had no gene match. For the CDR3, the DNA is TGTGCCTGCGTCCCCCGGGCTAGCGGCTACAATGAGCAGTTCTTC. It codes for CACVPRASGYNEQFF.

V and J are TRBV7-8 and TRBJ2-5, with D perhaps matching TRBD1 (5 bases). The CDR3 contains 14 residues. The V end lost 5 bases, the J end lost 1 base, and 11 bases lay between the germline ends. Germline CDR1 SGHVS, CDR2 FQNEAQ. The CDR3 loop reads CASSDQGIQETQYF. The CDR3 DNA reads as TGTGCCAGCAGCGACCAGGGCATCCAAGAGACCCAGTACTTC. The variable domain in full, with the rest retrieved from reference TRBV7-8 and TRBJ2-5, is GAGVSQSPRYKVAKRGQDVALRCDPISGHVSLFWYQQALGQGPEFLTYFQNEAQLDKSGLPSDRFFAERPEGSVSTLKIQRTQQEDSAVYLCASSDQGIQETQYFGPGTRLLVL.

The rearrangement joins TRBV11-2 to TRBJ2-1, with 10 bases identical to TRBD2. This CDR3 is built from 16 residues. J gave up 6 bases and V 1 base, and 6 bases lay outside the gene matches. Germline CDR1 and CDR2: SGHAT and FQNNGV. This CDR3 reads CASSLGLAGAGNEQFF. CDR3 coding DNA: TGTGCCAGCAGCTTAGGCCTAGCGGGAGCCGGCAATGAGCAGTTCTTC.

The CDR3 bases are TGTGCCAGTAGTACTATGAATCAGCCCCAGCATTTT. As protein: CASSTMNQPQHF. This rearrangement joins TRBV19 to TRBJ1-5; no clear D gene. The V gene's germline CDR1 is LNHDA and CDR2 SQIVND (reference sequence). With 4 bases removed from V and 4 bases from J, the gap between germline ends came to 5 bases. The CDR3 runs 12 residues.

The V call is TRBV5-4, the J call TRBJ2-7; unclear D gene. Germline CDR1 SGHNT, CDR2 YYREEE (reference sequence). CDR3 length: 14 amino acids. Deletions cut 4 bases from V and 4 bases from J, with 15 bases between. For the CDR3, the DNA is TGTGCCAGCAGCCAAAAGGACGGAACTTACGAGCAGTACTTC. The encoded protein is CASSQKDGTYEQYF.

This chain links TRBV5-4 with TRBJ2-3, with D perhaps matching TRBD1 (6 bases). Between the trimmed V and J ends, which lost 2 bases and 1 base, there was a span of 11 bases. The CDR3 length is 15 residues. Per germline, CDR1 SGHNT and CDR2 YYREEE (reference sequence). CDR3 protein: CASSLGQKGTDTQYF. The CDR3 DNA reads TGTGCCAGCAGCTTAGGACAGAAGGGCACAGATACGCAGTATTTT. Full variable domain (rest looked up from reference TRBV5-4 and TRBJ2-3): ETGVTQSPTHLIKTRGQQVTLRCSSQSGHNTVSWYQQALGQGPQFIFQYYREEENGRGNFPPRFSGLQFPNYSSELNVNALELDDSALYLCASSLGQKGTDTQYFGPGTRLTVL.

This clone was seen a single time. J is TRBJ2-3 and V is TRBV5-1, with 12 nucleotides matching TRBD2. Germline CDR1 and CDR2: SGHRS and YFSETQ. The CDR3 runs to 16 residues. The J segment lost 2 bases and the V segment lost 4 bases, leaving 5 bases of the junction unmatched. The CDR3 DNA is TGCGCCAGCAGCCCCAGACTAGCGGGGGACACAGATACGCAGTATTTT. As protein: CASSPRLAGDTDTQYF.

The chain carries TRBV28 and TRBJ2-7; tentative D call: TRBD1 (5 bases). The length of the CDR3 is 12 residues. Germline assignment: CDR1 MDHEN and CDR2 SYDVKM. The germline V and J ends were trimmed by 6 bases and 2 bases, with 8 bases remaining between them. In DNA form, the CDR3 reads TGTGCCAGCAGGACAGAACCCTACGAGCAGTACTTC. It yields the protein CASRTEPYEQYF.

This clone has more than one count but fewer than ten. The chain employs TRBV20-1 and TRBJ1-1; D uncertain. The CDR3 extends over 11 amino acids. V dropped 4 bases and J dropped 1 base, with 4 bases sitting between them. Germline CDR1 DFQATT, CDR2 SNEGSKA (reference sequence). The CDR3 DNA is TGCAGTGCTAAGTCGAACACTGAAGCTTTCTTT. Translated, it gives CSAKSNTEAFF.

This clone appeared a single time. The V gene is TRBV5-1, the J gene TRBJ2-3, with TRBD2 as a possible D gene (7 bases). The ends were cut back, 0 bases at V and 2 bases at J, with 25 bases in the middle. The germline gives CDR1 SGHRS, CDR2 YFSETQ. This CDR3 has 20 amino acids. The DNA for the CDR3 is TGCGCCAGCAGCTTGGAACCCCGGACTAGAAAAGGGGGTCCCACAGATACGCAGTATTTT. This encodes CASSLEPRTRKGGPTDTQYF.

This chain links TRBV5-1 with TRBJ2-7, with 9 bases lining up with TRBD2. The germline gives CDR1 SGHRS, CDR2 YFSETQ. Trimming took 5 bases from V and 12 from J; bases not matched to a gene: 15. CDR3 size: 14 residues. The chain's CDR3 is CASSEVTSGARRYF. The CDR3 coding sequence is TGCGCCAGCAGTGAGGTGACTAGCGGTGCGAGGAGGTACTTC.

The J gene is TRBJ1-5, the V gene TRBV28; 8 nucleotides align to TRBD1. The CDR3 is made up of 14 amino acids. Germline assignment: CDR1 MDHEN and CDR2 SYDVKM. Trimming took 6 bases from V and 6 from J; bases not matched to a gene: 7. CDR3 residues: CASRDRGPSQPQHF. The CDR3 coding sequence is TGTGCCAGCAGAGACAGGGGCCCTAGTCAGCCCCAGCATTTT.

CDR3 nucleotide sequence: TGTGCCAGCTCACCACTACAGGGGGCAACGAATGAGCAGTTCTTC. Protein sequence: CASSPLQGATNEQFF. The chain employs TRBV18 and TRBJ2-1; 9 bases are a match to TRBD1. The CDR3 consists of 15 residues. The junction had 5 bases not matched to a gene; V was cut back by 1 base and J by 7 bases. Germline V gives CDR1 KGHSH, CDR2 LQKENI. Drawing the rest from reference TRBV18 and TRBJ2-1, the complete variable domain is NAGVMQNPRHLVRRRGQEARLRCSPMKGHSHVYWYRQLPEEGLKFMVYLQKENIIDESGMPKERFSAEFPKEGPSILRIQQVVRGDSAAYFCASSPLQGATNEQFFGPGTRLTVL.

The chain has TRBV15 and TRBJ2-1; TRBD2 matches 8 bases. V lost 3 bases, J lost 10 bases, and 5 bases stayed unmatched. Germline V CDR1 and CDR2: LNHNV, YYDKDF (reference sequence). CDR3 length: 13 amino acids. CDR3 region: CATSRVAGREQFF. The CDR3 DNA is TGTGCCACCAGCAGGGTAGCGGGAAGGGAGCAGTTCTTC.

As regards this clone: This may come from a read error, since a much larger clone is one base off. This sequence joins TRBV5-6 and TRBJ2-3, with no clear D. Per the germline V gene, CDR1 is SGHDT and CDR2 is YYEEEE. The V gene lost 0 bases and the J gene lost 5 bases, with 4 bases spanning the gap. The CDR3 sequence is 12 residues long. CDR3 coding DNA: TGTGCCAGCAGCTTGGGTGGAGATACGCAGTATTTT. Amino acid sequence: CASSLGGDTQYF.

Remarks on this clone: This sample includes further DNA sequences coding for the same CDR3. The rearrangement uses TRBV4-1 and TRBJ2-3; D perhaps matches TRBD2 (6 bases). Germline values: CDR1 MGHRA, CDR2 YSYEKL. The V end was cut by 1 base, the J end by 4 bases, with 12 bases between. The CDR3 contains 15 residues. The CDR3 loop reads CASSQVAGTPDTQYF. In DNA, the CDR3 is TGCGCCAGCAGCCAAGTCGCGGGAACCCCAGATACGCAGTATTTT.

In this sample, this clone turned up a few times. This rearrangement joins TRBV11-2 to TRBJ2-2; TRBD2 agrees at 9 bases. The J segment lost 10 bases and the V segment lost 1 base, leaving 4 bases of the junction unmatched. Germline CDR1 and CDR2: SGHAT and FQNNGV. The CDR3 length is 14 residues. For the CDR3, the DNA is TGTGCCAGCAGCTTAGCGATAGCGGGAGTGGAGCTGTTTTTT. Amino acids: CASSLAIAGVELFF.

V and J are TRBV28 and TRBJ2-1; tentative D call: TRBD2 (5 bases). Germline V lookup: CDR1 MDHEN, CDR2 SYDVKM. V was cut by 6 bases and J by 8 bases, with 11 bases left in between. CDR3 size: 12 residues. CDR3 sequence (DNA): TGTGCCAGCAGGGGAGAGGGCGATGAGCAGTTCTTC. Translation: CASRGEGDEQFF.

This clone has a count of ten or more. The V and J genes are TRBV7-9 and TRBJ2-1, with 10 nucleotides matching TRBD2. With V trimmed by 4 bases and J by 7 bases, 4 bases remained unmatched. Germline loops: CDR1 SEHNR, CDR2 FQNEAQ (reference sequence). The CDR3 length is 14 residues. The CDR3 loop reads CASSSRTSGNEQFF. In DNA form, the CDR3 reads TGTGCCAGCAGCTCAAGGACTAGCGGAAATGAGCAGTTCTTC.

This clone was counted between two and nine times. The chain is built from TRBV29-1 and TRBJ2-7, with 8 bases lining up with TRBD2. CDR3 length equals 12 residues. J lost 3 bases, V lost 4 bases, and 2 bases had no gene match. Germline V gene lookup returns CDR1 SQVTM and CDR2 ANQGSEA. As DNA, the CDR3 is TGCAGCGTTGCTAGCGGGTACTACGAGCAGTACTTC. Its translation is CSVASGYYEQYF.

The chain uses TRBV5-5 and TRBJ2-5; no definite D call. V was clipped by 0 bases and J by 4 bases, with 4 bases between them. Germline-derived CDR1 and CDR2 are SGHKS and YYEKEE (reference sequence). The CDR3 loop spans 12 amino acids. The CDR3 loop reads CASSLVIETQYF. In nucleotides, the CDR3 is TGTGCCAGCAGCTTGGTAATAGAGACCCAGTACTTC.

V and J are TRBV9 and TRBJ2-1; TRBD2 might be the D (5 bases). V dropped 4 bases and J dropped 0 bases, with 5 bases sitting between them. The V gene's germline CDR1 is SGDLS and CDR2 YYNGEE. There are 13 residues in the CDR3. The CDR3 sequence is CASSRDSYNEQFF. The CDR3 region has the DNA TGTGCCAGCAGCCGGGACTCCTACAATGAGCAGTTCTTC. Full variable domain (remainder filled in from reference TRBV9 and TRBJ2-1): DSGVTQTPKHLITATGQRVTLRCSPRSGDLSVYWYQQSLDQGLQFLIQYYNGEERAKGNILERFSAQQFPDLHSELNLSSLELGDSALYFCASSRDSYNEQFFGPGTRLTVL.